This T cell receptor beta chain stems from a study of cytomegalovirus exposure and HLA in healthy donors. It was with 60 Vbeta and 13 Jbeta primers that the PCR ran. Sequenced by immunoSEQ multiplex PCR; TCRdb stores in-frame clones only, minus some. The sample has 55,000 or so clones, roughly 80% seen once. Germline CDR1 reads WSHSY; CDR2 reads SAAADI. Trimming at V came to 6 bases and at J to 7 bases, leaving 6 bases not matched to a gene. The CDR3 sequence is 15 residues long. The sequence derives from a man under 40 in good health and CMV-seronegative. The sample was PBMCs. The V gene is TRBV10-2, the J gene TRBJ2-2; TRBD2 matches 12 bases. The CDR3 loop reads CASRLAGGPGGELFF. DNA for the CDR3: TGCGCCAGCAGGCTAGCGGGAGGGCCAGGCGGGGAGCTGTTTTTT.